This T cell receptor (beta chain) originates from a study of identical twins. V was cut by 7 bases and J by 6 bases, with 12 bases left in between. The CDR3 has 12 amino acids. CDR1 and CDR2 from the germline V gene are SQVTM and ANQGSEA. MiXCR was run by TCRdb on the 5' RACE reads, yielding one entry per CDR3 protein. The sample carries a few hundred thousand distinct CDR3 sequences, 7.5% to 10% recorded once. The data were also submitted as part of a second study, on yellow fever vaccine responses in identical twins.

The rearrangement links TRBV29-1 to TRBJ2-2; no firm D call. Sequenced: PBMCs. This TCR came from a woman in her late teens or twenties in good health. CDR3: CSAGEVPGELFF. The DNA for the CDR3 is TGCAGCGCCGGAGAGGTTCCCGGGGAGCTGTTTTTT.